The 26 T cell receptor beta chains in this list originate from one sample, sequenced in a study of CD8 T cells in Susac syndrome. An amount of RNA that ranged from about 0.45 to 1 ug was reverse transcribed with random hexamers. MiXCR, run by TCRdb on the immunoSEQ multiplex PCR reads, gives a single entry per CDR3 protein. The sample lists 100,000 to 150,000 distinct CDR3 sequences, nearly 96% seen once, with 0.11% to 0.15% in the top ten. The sample consisted of CD4+ T cells from PBMCs. These receptors were obtained from a human donor with Susac syndrome.

This chain links TRBV20-1 with TRBJ1-1; D remains ambiguous. V dropped 6 bases and J dropped 1 base, with 21 bases sitting between them. Germline V gene data show CDR1 as DFQATT and CDR2 as SNEGSKA (reference sequence). The CDR3 loop spans 16 amino acids. CDR3 nucleotides: TGCAGTGCCCGCCCCCCTCGGTCCGAGGGGAACACTGAAGCTTTCTTT. Its translation is CSARPPRSEGNTEAFF.

The rearrangement joins TRBV6-5 to TRBJ2-5, with D maybe TRBD1 (6 bases). CDR3 size: 14 residues. CDR1 and CDR2 (germline): MNHEY, SVGAGI. The ends were cut back, 7 bases at V and 3 bases at J, with 15 bases in the middle. CDR3 sequence: CASTSGVLEETQYF. CDR3 nucleotide sequence: TGTGCCAGCACCTCAGGGGTACTGGAAGAGACCCAGTACTTC.

The CDR3 DNA sequence: TGTGCCAGCGCCTGGGACAAACGGGCTAACTATGGCTACACCTTC. Translated: CASAWDKRANYGYTF. The chain couples TRBV19 to TRBJ1-2, with D perhaps matching TRBD1 (6 bases). The germline V gene encodes CDR1 LNHDA and CDR2 SQIVND (reference sequence). The CDR3 loop spans 15 amino acids. Trimming took 9 bases from V and 0 from J, leaving 17 bases between them.

This clonotype has a handful of counts. The V gene is TRBV7-9, the J gene TRBJ2-7; unclear D gene. CDR3 length: 13 residues. The germline V gene has CDR1 SEHNR and CDR2 FQNEAQ (reference sequence). Trimming took off 3 bases at V and 2 bases at J, with 8 bases between the two ends. For the CDR3, the DNA is TGTGCCAGCAGCTTGGGTACTGCCTACGAGCAGTACTTC. Translated, it gives CASSLGTAYEQYF.

The J gene is TRBJ2-5, the V gene TRBV4-2; TRBD1 is a possible D gene (6 bases). The CDR3 is made up of 15 amino acids. Trimming removed 4 bases from V and 0 bases from J, with 12 bases in between. Germline values: CDR1 LGHNA, CDR2 YNFKEQ. The CDR3 DNA sequence: TGTGCCAGCAGCCGTCCGGACAGCGACCAAGAGACCCAGTACTTC. Translating gives CASSRPDSDQETQYF.

This sequence joins TRBV5-4 and TRBJ1-2; no clear D gene. Germline lookup yields CDR1 SGHNT and CDR2 YYREEE (reference sequence). Between the trimmed V and J ends, which lost 0 bases and 8 bases, there was a span of 11 bases. The CDR3 runs to 13 residues. CDR3 protein: CASSLVGGSGYTF. CDR3 in DNA: TGTGCCAGCAGCTTGGTGGGAGGGAGCGGCTACACCTTC. Full variable domain (missing parts from reference TRBV5-4 and TRBJ1-2): ETGVTQSPTHLIKTRGQQVTLRCSSQSGHNTVSWYQQALGQGPQFIFQYYREEENGRGNFPPRFSGLQFPNYSSELNVNALELDDSALYLCASSLVGGSGYTFGSGTRLTVV.

This sequence joins TRBV5-1 and TRBJ2-5; 12 positions match TRBD2. Germline CDR1 SGHRS, CDR2 YFSETQ. The CDR3 runs to 17 residues. The J segment lost 1 base and the V segment lost 1 base, leaving 5 bases of the junction unmatched. CDR3 DNA sequence: TGCGCCAGCAGCTTGCCGGGACTAGCGGGTGTCCAAGAGACCCAGTACTTC. Amino acid sequence: CASSLPGLAGVQETQYF.

V and J are TRBV5-1 and TRBJ2-6, with 13 positions matching TRBD2. Per the germline V gene, CDR1 is SGHRS and CDR2 is YFSETQ. After removal of 0 bases from V and 2 bases from J, the junction contained 5 bases not matched to a gene. CDR3 length: 19 residues. The DNA for the CDR3 is TGCGCCAGCAGCTTGGCCCTAGGACTAGCGGGAGCTGGGGCCAACGTCCTGACTTTC. It specifies CASSLALGLAGAGANVLTF.

The J gene is TRBJ2-7, the V gene TRBV18, with D hard to call. Per the germline V gene, CDR1 is KGHSH and CDR2 is LQKENI. V lost 5 bases, J lost 3 bases, and 8 bases lay in between. The CDR3 runs to 12 residues. The CDR3 DNA sequence: TGTGCCAGCTCAGCCTCAAACTACGAGCAGTACTTC. This codes for CASSASNYEQYF.

The V gene is TRBV20-1, the J gene TRBJ2-7, with D possibly TRBD2 on 6 matching bases. Germline V gene lookup returns CDR1 DFQATT and CDR2 SNEGSKA (reference sequence). V was trimmed by 0 bases and J by 5 bases, leaving 14 bases between them. The CDR3 contains 14 residues. The CDR3 DNA is TGCAGTGCTAGAGATGGGACTCCCAGAAACGAGCAGTACTTC. This translates into CSARDGTPRNEQYF.

The rearrangement links TRBV19 to TRBJ2-2, with TRBD2 matching over 9 bases. CDR1 and CDR2 (germline): LNHDA, SQIVND (reference sequence). CDR3 length equals 16 residues. V gave up 4 bases and J gave up 1 base; unmatched junction bases: 4. As DNA, the CDR3 is TGTGCCAGTAGTAGGGGACTAGCAAAGAACACCGGGGAGCTGTTTTTT. It is translated as CASSRGLAKNTGELFF.

This chain connects TRBV12-3 or TRBV12-4 to TRBJ1-4; TRBD1 agrees at 8 bases. Trimming at V came to 6 bases and at J to 7 bases, leaving 7 bases not matched to a gene. The CDR3 sequence is 14 residues long. Here the CDR3 DNA reads TGTGCCAGCAGCTCGACAGGGGCTGGTGAAAAACTGTTTTTT. This codes for CASSSTGAGEKLFF.

The chain is built from TRBV29-1 and TRBJ1-1; D possibly corresponds to TRBD1 (6 bases). Trimming stripped 3 bases from V and 4 bases from J, with 12 bases between. Germline V gene data show CDR1 as SQVTM and CDR2 as ANQGSEA. This CDR3 has 13 residues. The CDR3 spells CSVDRGSSTEAFF. CDR3 sequence (DNA): TGCAGCGTTGACAGGGGCTCCAGCACTGAAGCTTTCTTT.

The V and J genes are TRBV29-1 and TRBJ2-2; D call uncertain. Germline CDR1 and CDR2: SQVTM and ANQGSEA. The ends were cut back, 3 bases at V and 4 bases at J, with 6 bases in the middle. CDR3 length equals 12 residues. The CDR3 spells CSVDVSTGELFF. In nucleotides, the CDR3 is TGCAGCGTTGATGTCTCCACCGGGGAGCTGTTTTTT.

The genes are TRBV6-6 and TRBJ1-1; 11 bases are shared with TRBD1. J gave up 5 bases and V 7 bases, and 12 bases lay outside the gene matches. The CDR3 has 16 residues. Germline V CDR1 and CDR2: MNHNY, SVGAGI (reference sequence). As DNA, the CDR3 is TGTGCCAGCACCAACGGACAGGGGGCCTCGGGAACTGAAGCTTTCTTT. Translation: CASTNGQGASGTEAFF.

V usage is TRBV6-5 and J usage is TRBJ2-7, with D perhaps TRBD2 (5 bases). The CDR3 runs to 15 residues. CDR1 and CDR2 from the germline V gene are MNHEY and SVGAGI. V lost 6 bases and J lost 6, with 21 bases in between. The CDR3 spells CASRDWTAGQFEQYF. The CDR3 DNA follows: TGTGCCAGCAGAGACTGGACGGCGGGTCAGTTCGAGCAGTACTTC.

The V and J genes are TRBV20-1 and TRBJ2-1, with D unclear. V dropped 7 bases and J dropped 5 bases, with 12 bases sitting between them. Germline CDR1 reads DFQATT; CDR2 reads SNEGSKA (reference sequence). The CDR3 contains 12 residues. Here the CDR3 DNA reads TGCAGTGGAGGTAGGGCGAACAATGAGCAGTTCTTC. Translation: CSGGRANNEQFF.

This clonotype was recorded only once. The chain links TRBV20-1 to TRBJ2-3; D gene uncertain. The CDR3 consists of 13 residues. Trimming pared 0 bases from V and 5 bases from J, leaving 9 bases between. Germline lookup yields CDR1 DFQATT and CDR2 SNEGSKA (reference sequence). CDR3 protein: CSARDRFIDTQYF. The CDR3 DNA reads as TGCAGTGCTAGAGACAGGTTCATAGATACGCAGTATTTT.

V usage is TRBV29-1 and J usage is TRBJ2-5, with 11 bases identical to TRBD1. CDR3 length: 13 amino acids. The germline V gene has CDR1 SQVTM and CDR2 ANQGSEA. V shed 5 bases and J 2 bases; nucleotides not matched to a gene: 1. The CDR3 DNA sequence: TGCAGCGTTTGGGACAGGGGGCAAGAGACCCAGTACTTC. It is translated as CSVWDRGQETQYF.

The CDR3, as DNA: TGCAGCGCCGCGGGTCTTGCGAACACTGAAGCTTTCTTT. Residues: CSAAGLANTEAFF. The genes are TRBV29-1 and TRBJ1-1; unclear D gene. The CDR3 length is 13 residues. The germline gives CDR1 SQVTM, CDR2 ANQGSEA. Trimming took 7 bases from V and 1 from J, leaving 13 bases between them.

The chain employs TRBV7-8 and TRBJ1-4; D is unresolved. This CDR3 is built from 12 residues. V was cut by 1 base and J by 13 bases, with 10 bases left in between. Germline loops: CDR1 SGHVS, CDR2 FQNEAQ. The CDR3 DNA sequence: TGTGCCAGCAGCTTAGGACCGGGTGGACTGTTTTTT. Amino acid sequence: CASSLGPGGLFF.

This chain uses TRBV2 with TRBJ2-1; D possibly corresponds to TRBD1 (5 bases). The CDR3 has 13 amino acids. Per the germline V gene, CDR1 is SNHLY and CDR2 is FYNNEI. V lost 6 bases to trimming and J lost 4 bases, with 10 bases between them. The CDR3 protein is CASSKSGYNEQFF. The CDR3 DNA follows: TGTGCCAGCAGCAAATCAGGGTACAATGAGCAGTTCTTC.

The rearrangement links TRBV5-1 to TRBJ2-3, with no clear D. Germline V CDR1 and CDR2: SGHRS, YFSETQ. This CDR3 region has 14 residues. Trimming took 2 bases from V and 0 from J, leaving 7 bases between them. The CDR3 here is CASSFRQSTDTQYF. CDR3 nucleotide sequence: TGCGCCAGCAGCTTCCGGCAGAGCACAGATACGCAGTATTTT.

This clonotype was seen just once. V usage is TRBV4-1 and J usage is TRBJ1-2; D uncertain. This CDR3 is built from 16 residues. Germline V lookup: CDR1 MGHRA, CDR2 YSYEKL. V gave up 0 bases and J gave up 7 bases, with 18 bases separating them. Written as DNA, the CDR3 is TGCGCCAGCAGCCAAGATGCTGGGTCGTCATATGGTGGCTACACCTTC. It yields the protein CASSQDAGSSYGGYTF.

V gene TRBV5-1 combines with J gene TRBJ2-5; D uncertain. V was trimmed by 1 base and J by 0 bases, leaving 4 bases between them. The V gene's germline CDR1 is SGHRS and CDR2 YFSETQ. This CDR3 comprises 13 residues. CDR3 protein: CASSLPHQETQYF. In DNA, the CDR3 is TGCGCCAGCAGCTTGCCCCACCAAGAGACCCAGTACTTC. Variable domain in full (rest from reference TRBV5-1 and TRBJ2-5): KAGVTQTPRYLIKTRGQQVTLSCSPISGHRSVSWYQQTPGQGLQFLFEYFSETQRNKGNFPGRFSGRQFSNSRSEMNVSTLELGDSALYLCASSLPHQETQYFGPGTRLLVL.

This rearrangement joins TRBV6-4 to TRBJ2-3; 12 bases align to TRBD1. Germline loops: CDR1 MRHNA, CDR2 SNTAGT. The CDR3 totals 15 residues. V lost 2 bases and J lost 4; bases outside the gene matches: 1. The DNA for the CDR3 is TGTGCCAGCAGTGACGGGACAGGGGGCGCAGATACGCAGTATTTT. It specifies CASSDGTGGADTQYF.